This T cell receptor (beta chain) was sequenced during a study of beta chain features in type 1 diabetes. Study outcomes and limitations: Whether TCRB rearrangement is influenced by HLA type went unresolved here. Lower insertion and higher deletion counts appeared at VDJ junctions in type 1 diabetes patients.

Notes on this clone: Its antigen remains unidentified.

Sequenced material consisted of expressed TCRB transcripts (all of the isolated RNA was reverse transcribed). Some clones are missing from TCRdb's copy, which holds only in-frame ones; the method was immunoSEQ multiplex PCR. The sample shows about 900,000 clones, roughly a sixth of them seen only once. The germline CDR1 and CDR2 sequences are SEHNR and FQNEAQ (reference sequence). This CDR3 spans 13 amino acids. V gave up 3 bases and J gave up 4 bases; unmatched junction bases: 2. Naive, central memory, regulatory and stem cell-like memory cells within the CD4+ compartment were sorted using CD45RO/CCR7/CD25/CD127/CD95/CD27.

This rearrangement joins TRBV7-9 to TRBJ2-7, with TRBD1 matching over 8 bases. Sequenced input: naive CD4+ T cells from blood. The TCR was taken from a woman in her late teens or twenties in good health. CDR3 DNA: TGTGCCAGCAGCTTCCGGACAGGGTACGAGCAGTACTTC. This encodes CASSFRTGYEQYF.